This is a list of T cell receptor beta chains from one sample in a study of T cells after yellow fever vaccination. TCRdb processed the 5' RACE reads anew with MiXCR; each CDR3 protein has one entry. The sample yields roughly 320,000 distinct CDR3 sequences, around a tenth seen once. The sample was CD4+ T cells sorted from PBMCs, taken 45 days after the yellow fever booster vaccination. The receptor set was obtained from a man younger than 35 who received the YFV17D yellow fever vaccine. The CDR3 runs from the conserved cysteine through the conserved F or W. The D gene is left open where the match is weak. Expanded clones are given a class, and other clones once, few, many or no size at all.

CDR3 | DNA | J | size | V | D
CASSQGLGSMNTEAFF | TGCGCCAGCAGCCAAGGATTGGGCAGCATGAACACTGAAGCTTTCTTT | TRBJ1-1 | NA | TRBV4-3 | NA
CASSLGRDSGYTIYF | TGTGCCAGCAGCTTAGGCCGGGACAGCGGTTACACCATATATTTT | TRBJ1-3 | NA | TRBV7-9 | TRBD1
CAIGASGYQETQYF | TGTGCCATCGGGGCTTCAGGGTACCAAGAGACCCAGTACTTC | TRBJ2-5 | many | TRBV10-3 | NA
CASSSGSGGNYNEQFF | TGCGCCAGCAGCTCGGGAAGCGGGGGGAATTACAATGAGCAGTTCTTC | TRBJ2-1 | few | TRBV5-1 | TRBD2
CASSGGDGENTEAFF | TGCGCCAGCAGCGGGGGGGACGGAGAAAACACTGAAGCTTTCTTT | TRBJ1-1 | NA | TRBV5-1 | NA
CASSVGVGGHTGELFF | TGTGCCAGCAGCGTAGGTGTGGGGGGCCACACCGGGGAGCTGTTTTTT | TRBJ2-2 | NA | TRBV9 | NA
CASVYQGANTGELFF | TGTGCCAGCGTTTATCAGGGGGCGAACACCGGGGAGCTGTTTTTT | TRBJ2-2 | NA | TRBV7-2 | TRBD1
CASTGEGTDTQYF | TGTGCCAGCACAGGGGAAGGCACAGATACGCAGTATTTT | TRBJ2-3 | NA | TRBV2 | NA
CATRTRSGYNEQFF | TGTGCCACCCGAACTAGGTCGGGATACAATGAGCAGTTCTTC | TRBJ2-1 | NA | TRBV27 | NA
CASSYGITDTQYF | TGTGCCAGCAGTTACGGGATCACAGATACGCAGTATTTT | TRBJ2-3 | NA | TRBV6-2/TRBV6-3 | NA
CASSYGPQAGNEQFF | TGTGCCAGCAGTTACGGCCCGCAAGCGGGGAATGAGCAGTTCTTC | TRBJ2-1 | NA | TRBV6-2/TRBV6-3 | TRBD2
CSAFRGRGTDTQYF | TGCAGTGCTTTCCGGGGCAGGGGGACAGATACGCAGTATTTT | TRBJ2-3 | NA | TRBV20-1 | TRBD1
CASSLAGGTDTQYF | TGTGCCAGCAGCTTAGCGGGGGGCACAGATACGCAGTATTTT | TRBJ2-3 | many | TRBV7-2 | NA
CASSQFPGPQGPFF | TGTGCCAGCAGCCAATTCCCAGGCCCGCAGGGGCCGTTCTTC | TRBJ2-1 | NA | TRBV14 | NA
CASSRGQVATNEKLFF | TGTGCCAGCAGCAGAGGACAGGTTGCAACTAATGAAAAACTGTTTTTT | TRBJ1-4 | few | TRBV7-9 | TRBD1
CASSSRTEINSNQPQHF | TGTGCCAGCAGTTCACGGACGGAGATCAATAGCAATCAGCCCCAGCATTTT | TRBJ1-5 | few | TRBV27 | NA
CASSLVGQIPDTQYF | TGTGCCAGCAGCTTAGTTGGTCAAATCCCAGATACGCAGTATTTT | TRBJ2-3 | many | TRBV7-2 | NA
CAVGSSDQETQYF | TGTGCCGTGGGTTCTAGCGACCAAGAGACCCAGTACTTC | TRBJ2-5 | many | TRBV10-3 | NA
CASSYTGAGDTQYF | TGTGCCAGCAGTTACACAGGGGCGGGAGATACGCAGTATTTT | TRBJ2-3 | many | TRBV6-5 | TRBD1
CASSLMTSNTGELFF | TGCGCCAGCAGCCTGATGACATCGAACACCGGGGAGCTGTTTTTT | TRBJ2-2 | NA | TRBV5-1 | NA
CASKLSYGYTF | TGTGCCAGCAAACTTTCCTATGGCTACACCTTC | TRBJ1-2 | NA | TRBV2 | NA